This TCR beta chain derives from a study of shared clonotypes between healthy human individuals (TCRdb year 2020). The study in broad terms: Three men and a couple of women, aged 18 to 49 years, made up the cohort. Per donor, three plates each were used for CD4 naive and CD4 memory, two for CD8 naive, and one for CD8 memory. To estimate repertoire size and how much clonotype sharing occurs between individuals, the study deeply sequenced the blood TCR repertoires of five healthy adults. To increase sequencing depth and limit assay-specific biases, TCR repertoire library preparation and sequencing were carried out by different laboratories using diverse techniques. Each donor's leukapheresis produced roughly between about 0.9 and 9.5 billion PBMCs.

Here is what the overall study found, with its caveats: Sharing across a handful of donors was observed for roughly 5% of naive CD4, under 4% of naive CD8, around 2.5% of memory CD4, and around 0.4% of memory CD8 clonotypes. Because the study included only a small number of donors, the genetic and exposure-history diversity represented was limited. Sampling was restricted to blood, and TCR repertoires in tissues likely differ from the TCR repertoires found in blood. Rarefaction of sorted-subset datasets indicated incomplete sequencing despite the large sequencing depth. Higher generation probabilities were observed for clonotypes shared by all four sorted-subset donors than for non-shared clonotypes. Based on pairwise subsampling, the degree of clonotype sharing among donors was expected to be affected by sequencing depth. Naive subsets generally had larger estimated clonotype richness than memory subsets.

Using the deep immunoSEQ assay, multiplex PCR amplified TCR CDR3 regions from genomic DNA. Extracted genomic DNA from each cell subset was spread evenly across all wells of several immunoSEQ 96-well plates, with each plate serving as a replicate. For sorted subsets, each replicate PCR was loaded with around 220 ng genomic DNA, equivalent to roughly 30,000 T cell genomes. The purified libraries were quantified using a Qubit 3.0 fluorometer, sized with a Bioanalyzer 2100, and then quantified again using the KAPA Library Quantification kit. Every immunoSEQ 96-well plate was sequenced on a dedicated single-read 150-cycle Illumina NextSeq 550 flow cell. In the paper's pipeline: Because the immunoSEQ output held only junctional sequences and lacked quality scores, the filtering could not match the filtering applied to full-length reads. To assign V/J genes and CDR3, sequences were annotated using PyIR, a Python wrapper for IgBLAST v1.9, with IMGT germline references. Reads were removed for weak V/J assignments (E-value above 1e-6), missing CDR3, stop codons, out-of-frame junctions, or ambiguous translated residues. V3J clonotypes were defined as sequences sharing the same inferred V gene, J gene, and CDR3 amino acid sequence. The percentage overlap between two repertoires was calculated by dividing the number of shared unique clonotypes by the size of the smaller repertoire. RTK rarefaction, the Chao1 estimator, and Recon v2.1 estimates of unobserved clonotypes were used to assess repertoire richness. Generation probabilities were computed with OLGA for all TCRbeta clonotypes obtained by the gDNA method from a handful of donors. TCRdb re-hosts the immuneACCESS table, in-frame sequences only. Its copies lack some clones; in the studies checked, an unresolved V gene accounts for under half of them, and the cause for the rest is not known. The V and J calls and clone size were taken over from that table, and D and trimming were inferred from the DNA. In all, the sample holds about 2 million clones, and 85% to 95% of those were seen once. The biggest ten clones account for more than 0.1% of the sample.

Healthy HIV-negative adults with no recently reported acute infections or vaccinations were included as donors. Every donor was a Caucasian adult residing in Nashville, Tennessee, USA. Magnetic negative selection was used to enrich CD4+ T cells, after which naive cells were positively selected on CD45RA and the negative fraction became the memory subset. After blood collection by leukapheresis, PBMCs were isolated using Ficoll-Histopaque density gradient centrifugation and then cryopreserved in the vapor phase of liquid nitrogen. Analytical flow cytometry was used to check the purity and quantity of every magnetically sorted T cell population. From each sorted fraction, genomic DNA was isolated and quantified by UV absorbance on a Nanodrop 2000c. This clone turned up a few times. The target of this receptor is not known. Base quality data are lacking; no much larger clone is found one base away. CDR1 is given as SGDLS and CDR2 as YYNGEE, both from the germline V gene. The CDR3 measures 13 amino acids from cysteine to phenylalanine. The read is trimmed to its CDR3 DNA, 39 bases read in frame from base 1. The V and J ends are trimmed by 4 bases and 1 base, leaving 8 bases between them.

This TCR derives from a man aged 18-30 years in good health. What was sequenced was naive CD4+ T cells sorted from blood. The meaning of the sample's cell subset or site label: CD45RA+ positively selected. The chain uses TRBV9 and TRBJ1-1; no D gene call is confident. The DNA is as follows: TGTGCCAGCAGCAGGCAGGAGAACACTGAAGCTTTCTTT. This gives the protein CASSRQENTEAFF.